A single sample gave rise to the 5 T cell receptor beta chains below, sequenced in a study of shared clonotypes between healthy human individuals. Sequencing was performed with immunoSEQ multiplex PCR; in TCRdb, only in-frame clones are kept and a portion is missing. Altogether some 2,000,000 clones are present, about 95% being singletons, with the ten largest covering about 1.1%. In the naive CD8 group, cells lacked CD45RO and were positively selected for CCR7, so terminally differentiated effector memory CD45RA+ cells were left out. Sequencing was carried out using naive CD8+ T cells sorted from blood. The source is a man younger than 35 in good health.

The chain recombines TRBV4-2 with TRBJ1-4; D is perhaps TRBD1 (5 bases). The CDR3 has 15 residues. Trimming left V 0 bases short and J 7 bases short, with 12 bases between. Germline lookup yields CDR1 LGHNA and CDR2 YNFKEQ. The CDR3 sequence: CASSQDPGDGEKLFF. As DNA, the CDR3 is TGTGCCAGCAGCCAAGATCCCGGGGACGGTGAAAAACTGTTTTTT.

The chain couples TRBV9 to TRBJ1-1; 10 nucleotides align to TRBD1. The V and J ends lost 2 bases and 4 bases, in that order; junction bases with no gene match: 8. The CDR3 extends over 16 amino acids. From germline, CDR1 is SGDLS and CDR2 YYNGEE. CDR3 nucleotide sequence: TGTGCCAGCAGCGTGGAACCGGGACAGGGGCTCACTGAAGCTTTCTTT. Protein: CASSVEPGQGLTEAFF.

The V gene is TRBV27, the J gene TRBJ1-4, with D possibly being TRBD1 (5 bases). V lost 4 bases, J lost 7 bases, and 13 bases lay in between. The CDR3 runs to 14 residues. Germline assignment: CDR1 MNHEY and CDR2 SMNVEV (reference sequence). CDR3 loop: CASSSGTRGEKLFF. CDR3 DNA sequence: TGTGCCAGCAGTTCGGGGACCCGGGGTGAAAAACTGTTTTTT. Filled out from reference TRBV27 and TRBJ1-4, the complete variable domain reads EAQVTQNPRYLITVTGKKLTVTCSQNMNHEYMSWYRQDPGLGLRQIYYSMNVEVTDKGDVPEGYKVSRKEKRNFPLILESPSPNQTSLYFCASSSGTRGEKLFFGSGTQLSVL.

Remarks on this clone: Other DNA sequences in this sample translate to the same CDR3. V gene TRBV5-6 combines with J gene TRBJ1-1, with 7 bases identical to TRBD1. Germline V gives CDR1 SGHDT, CDR2 YYEEEE. Unmatched junction bases numbered 1, after V lost 0 bases and J lost 2 bases. CDR3 length: 14 amino acids. The DNA of the CDR3 is TGTGCCAGCAGCTTGGGAGGGGGCAACACTGAAGCTTTCTTT. Amino acid sequence: CASSLGGGNTEAFF.

V is TRBV4-1 and J is TRBJ2-2; D not resolved. The CDR3 runs to 14 residues. V lost 4 bases to trimming and J lost 8 bases, with 14 bases between them. Germline CDR1 reads MGHRA; CDR2 reads YSYEKL. In DNA, the CDR3 is TGCGCCAGCAGCCCCCGTGAAACCCTGGGGGAGCTGTTTTTT. Protein product: CASSPRETLGELFF.